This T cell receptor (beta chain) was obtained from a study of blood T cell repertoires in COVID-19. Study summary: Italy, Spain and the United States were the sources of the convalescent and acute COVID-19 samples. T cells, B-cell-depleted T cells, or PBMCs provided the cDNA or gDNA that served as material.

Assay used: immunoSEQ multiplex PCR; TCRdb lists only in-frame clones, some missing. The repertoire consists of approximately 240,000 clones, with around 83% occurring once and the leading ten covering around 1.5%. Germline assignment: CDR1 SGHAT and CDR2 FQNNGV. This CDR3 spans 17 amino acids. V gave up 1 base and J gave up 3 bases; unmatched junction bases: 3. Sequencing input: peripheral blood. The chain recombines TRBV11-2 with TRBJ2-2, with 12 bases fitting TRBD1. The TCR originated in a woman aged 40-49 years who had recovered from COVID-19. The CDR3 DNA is TGTGCCAGCAGCTTAGCTGGGACAGGGGGCTACACCGGGGAGCTGTTTTTT. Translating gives CASSLAGTGGYTGELFF.